The 22 T cell receptor beta chains below were found in one sample sequenced in a study of CD8+ T cells in alopecia areata. The treatment is: oral pan-JAK inhibitor, 5-10 mg twice daily. Extracted from the samples, RNA was reverse transcribed into cDNA to serve as the sequencing template. Measured with immunoSEQ multiplex PCR; TCRdb has only the in-frame clones, and not every one. Among about 140,000 clones, approximately 85% were seen once, and the ten largest hold approximately 25%. This specimen was CD8+ T cells sorted from blood, taken at week 4, from a patient treated with tofacitinib. These receptors were collected from a human donor with alopecia areata.

This chain joins TRBV2 and TRBJ2-3, with 8 bases identical to TRBD2. Germline assignment: CDR1 SNHLY and CDR2 FYNNEI. The CDR3 spans 15 residues. V lost 3 bases, J lost 1 base, and 3 bases stayed unmatched. The CDR3 nucleotides are TGTGCCAGCAGTGACCCGGGACTAGGCACAGATACGCAGTATTTT. The encoded protein is CASSDPGLGTDTQYF. Full variable domain (missing parts from reference TRBV2 and TRBJ2-3): EPEVTQTPSHQVTQMGQEVILRCVPISNHLYFYWYRQILGQKVEFLVSFYNNEISEKSEIFDDQFSVERPDGSNFTLKIRSTKLEDSAMYFCASSDPGLGTDTQYFGPGTRLTVL.

V and J are TRBV9 and TRBJ2-2; D is ambiguous. Between the trimmed V and J ends, which lost 4 bases and 5 bases, there was a span of 12 bases. The CDR3 runs to 14 residues. The germline gives CDR1 SGDLS, CDR2 YYNGEE. The CDR3 DNA reads TGTGCCAGCAGCCCCGCGGTGGGAACCGGGGAGCTGTTTTTT. Translated: CASSPAVGTGELFF. Full variable domain (rest looked up from reference TRBV9 and TRBJ2-2): DSGVTQTPKHLITATGQRVTLRCSPRSGDLSVYWYQQSLDQGLQFLIQYYNGEERAKGNILERFSAQQFPDLHSELNLSSLELGDSALYFCASSPAVGTGELFFGEGSRLTVL.

V usage is TRBV29-1 and J usage is TRBJ2-2; D perhaps matches TRBD1 (6 bases). V was cut by 6 bases and J by 1 base, with 15 bases left in between. Germline V gene sequence: CDR1 SQVTM, CDR2 ANQGSEA. The CDR3 consists of 15 residues. Written as DNA, the CDR3 is TGCAGCGTGACCCTGGACAGTCAGAACACCGGGGAGCTGTTTTTT. It encodes CSVTLDSQNTGELFF.

The rearrangement joins TRBV6-5 to TRBJ2-1; D perhaps matches TRBD1 (5 bases). Looked up from germline, CDR1 is MNHEY and CDR2 is SVGAGI. Trimming took off 5 bases at V and 14 bases at J, with 10 bases between the two ends. There are 10 residues in the CDR3. CDR3 in DNA: TGTGCCAGCAGTACAGGTGATGAGTTCTTC. This encodes CASSTGDEFF.

This chain connects TRBV5-1 to TRBJ2-1, with 8 bases aligning to TRBD1. Trimming took 2 bases from V and 4 from J; bases not matched to a gene: 5. From germline, CDR1 is SGHRS and CDR2 YFSETQ. This CDR3 contains 15 residues. CDR3 sequence reads: CASSFRQGMYNEQFF. CDR3 nucleotides: TGCGCCAGCAGCTTCCGACAGGGGATGTACAATGAGCAGTTCTTC. Full variable domain (remainder filled in from reference TRBV5-1 and TRBJ2-1): KAGVTQTPRYLIKTRGQQVTLSCSPISGHRSVSWYQQTPGQGLQFLFEYFSETQRNKGNFPGRFSGRQFSNSRSEMNVSTLELGDSALYLCASSFRQGMYNEQFFGPGTRLTVL.

The J gene is TRBJ2-7, the V gene TRBV7-8; TRBD2 matches 10 bases. V lost 1 base and J lost 2; bases outside the gene matches: 14. CDR3 size: 19 residues. Germline CDR1 and CDR2: SGHVS and FQNEAQ. CDR3 coding DNA: TGTGCCAGCAGCTTAGTCCCGCCGGGAGCGGGGGGGTTCCCCTACGAGCAGTACTTC. Translation: CASSLVPPGAGGFPYEQYF.

A note on this clone: The sample has other DNA sequences that encode this CDR3 too. The genes are TRBV25-1 and TRBJ2-5; no definite D call. Germline values: CDR1 MGHDK, CDR2 SYGVNS. There are 11 residues in the CDR3. V lost 3 bases and J lost 4, with 3 bases in between. The DNA for the CDR3 is TGTGCCAGCAGTGAGGGAGAGACCCAGTACTTC. Translation gives CASSEGETQYF.

V and J are TRBV13 and TRBJ2-4, with TRBD1 identical over 10 bases. The CDR3 loop spans 15 amino acids. Germline V gene sequence: CDR1 PRHDT, CDR2 FYEKMQ (reference sequence). V gave up 5 bases and J gave up 6 bases; unmatched junction bases: 7. The CDR3 DNA follows: TGTGCCAGCAGCCACCGGGGGACAGGGGTAAACATTCAGTACTTC. It is translated as CASSHRGTGVNIQYF. Full variable domain (outside the CDR3, taken from reference TRBV13 and TRBJ2-4): AAGVIQSPRHLIKEKRETATLKCYPIPRHDTVYWYQQGPGQDPQFLISFYEKMQSDKGSIPDRFSAQQFSDYHSELNMSSLELGDSALYFCASSHRGTGVNIQYFGAGTRLSVL.

The gene calls are TRBV7-2 and TRBJ2-2, with D unresolved. The V gene lost 2 bases and the J gene lost 4 bases, with 14 bases spanning the gap. Looked up from germline, CDR1 is SGHTA and CDR2 is FQGNSA. The CDR3 spans 16 residues. The CDR3 sequence is CASSLLTTYVTGELFF. The DNA of the CDR3 is TGTGCCAGCAGCTTATTGACGACGTATGTCACCGGGGAGCTGTTTTTT.

The CDR3 reads CAWSVQASAYNEQFF. In nucleotides, the CDR3 is TGTGCCTGGAGTGTACAGGCTAGCGCATACAATGAGCAGTTCTTC. The chain links TRBV30 to TRBJ2-1; D perhaps matches TRBD2 (6 bases). Germline V CDR1 and CDR2: GTSNPN, SVGIG (reference sequence). CDR3 length: 15 residues. V lost 0 bases, J lost 4 bases, and 13 bases lay in between.

This clone has just a few counts. Other DNA sequences of this sample code for an identical CDR3. The chain couples TRBV29-1 to TRBJ1-2; D is perhaps TRBD1 (5 bases). Trimming took 0 bases from V and 7 from J, leaving 12 bases between them. Germline V gene lookup returns CDR1 SQVTM and CDR2 ANQGSEA. This CDR3 comprises 13 residues. CDR3 loop: CSVEDEFGGGYTF. CDR3 nucleotide sequence: TGCAGCGTTGAAGATGAGTTTGGGGGTGGCTACACCTTC.

This chain uses TRBV5-1 with TRBJ2-1; D gene ambiguous. The CDR3 is made up of 16 amino acids. The germline CDR1 and CDR2 sequences are SGHRS and YFSETQ. V was trimmed by 0 bases and J by 2 bases, leaving 12 bases between them. CDR3 protein: CASSLGWVGTYNEQFF. CDR3 DNA sequence: TGCGCCAGCAGCTTGGGTTGGGTAGGCACCTACAATGAGCAGTTCTTC.

The chain couples TRBV6-6 to TRBJ2-7; TRBD1 might be the D (5 bases). Trimming pared 3 bases from V and 5 bases from J, leaving 8 bases between. Germline V lookup: CDR1 MNHNY, CDR2 SVGAGI (reference sequence). The CDR3 loop spans 12 amino acids. The CDR3 DNA reads as TGTGCCAGCAGTTATCAGGGCGACGAGCAGTACTTC. As protein: CASSYQGDEQYF.

The chain carries TRBV7-9 and TRBJ2-1; TRBD1 aligns across 7 bases. The CDR3 runs 16 residues. The V and J ends lost 2 bases and 4 bases, in that order; junction bases with no gene match: 8. Germline V gives CDR1 SEHNR, CDR2 FQNEAQ (reference sequence). CDR3: CASSLSADRPYNEQFF. CDR3 bases: TGTGCCAGCAGCTTAAGTGCGGACAGGCCTTACAATGAGCAGTTCTTC.

The chain joins TRBV7-2 to TRBJ2-7; D is uncertain. Trimming removed 2 bases from V and 1 base from J, with 12 bases in between. CDR1 SGHTA and CDR2 FQGNSA come from the germline V gene. This CDR3 spans 15 amino acids. The DNA for the CDR3 is TGTGCCAGCAGCTTAATTCCGGGTTGGTCCTACGAGCAGTACTTC. Amino acid sequence: CASSLIPGWSYEQYF.

Of note for this clone: The same CDR3 also results from other DNA sequences found in this sample. The J gene is TRBJ2-7, the V gene TRBV19; 7 nucleotides match TRBD1. The germline V gene has CDR1 LNHDA and CDR2 SQIVND (reference sequence). V was pared by 5 bases and J by 2 bases, with 3 bases of the junction left unmatched. CDR3 length equals 13 residues. The CDR3 region is CASSPGQAYEQYF. The DNA for the CDR3 is TGTGCCAGTAGTCCCGGACAGGCCTACGAGCAGTACTTC.

V gene TRBV4-2 combines with J gene TRBJ2-1, with 14 bases that match TRBD2. V lost 4 bases, J lost 5 bases, and 4 bases stayed unmatched. Germline CDR1 reads LGHNA; CDR2 reads YNFKEQ. This CDR3 is 16 amino acids long. The chain's CDR3 is CASSPRLAGGDNEQFF. In DNA, the CDR3 is TGTGCCAGCAGCCCGCGACTAGCGGGGGGGGACAATGAGCAGTTCTTC.

The V and J genes are TRBV4-2 and TRBJ2-7, with D unclear. Germline assignment: CDR1 LGHNA and CDR2 YNFKEQ. The CDR3 sequence is 14 residues long. V was clipped by 3 bases and J by 0 bases, with 9 bases between them. The CDR3 sequence is CASSHLTDSYEQYF. The DNA for the CDR3 is TGTGCCAGCAGCCACTTAACGGACTCCTACGAGCAGTACTTC.

The rearrangement joins TRBV29-1 to TRBJ2-7; D may be TRBD1 (6 bases). This CDR3 contains 12 residues. The V and J ends lost 4 bases and 0 bases respectively, with 7 bases between them. The germline gives CDR1 SQVTM, CDR2 ANQGSEA. The CDR3 DNA is TGCAGCGTTGGGGACACCTCCTACGAGCAGTACTTC. Translating it yields CSVGDTSYEQYF.

The chain links TRBV29-1 to TRBJ2-5; TRBD1 or TRBD2 may be the D gene (5 bases each). Germline V gives CDR1 SQVTM, CDR2 ANQGSEA. V was clipped by 6 bases and J by 7 bases, with 12 bases between them. The CDR3 is made up of 11 amino acids. In nucleotides, the CDR3 is TGCAGCGTGAAGGGACGATTGACCCAGTACTTC. Translating it yields CSVKGRLTQYF.

The chain is built from TRBV5-6 and TRBJ1-1, with a possible D match to TRBD1 (5 bases). This CDR3 spans 12 amino acids. V gave up 0 bases and J gave up 7 bases, with 7 bases separating them. CDR1 is SGHDT and CDR2 is YYEEEE in the germline V gene. CDR3 nucleotide sequence: TGTGCCAGCAGCTTGGGACAGCTTGAAGCTTTCTTT. Its translation is CASSLGQLEAFF.

The CDR3 is CASSPGTSGTHEQYF. Here the CDR3 DNA reads TGTGCCAGCAGCCCCGGGACTAGCGGCACTCACGAGCAGTACTTC. This sequence joins TRBV7-8 and TRBJ2-7; 11 positions agree with TRBD2. The germline V gene has CDR1 SGHVS and CDR2 FQNEAQ. The CDR3 is 15 amino acids. V lost 5 bases and J lost 5; bases outside the gene matches: 8.